These 13 T cell receptor beta chains were sequenced from one sample in a study of T cells in Graves' hyperthyroidism and ophthalmopathy. Using RNA transcripts as the source, TCR beta CDR3 regions were amplified. Initially, a first-round RT-PCR of the TCR CDR3 employed the HTBI primer set. MiXCR, applied by TCRdb to the multiplex PCR reads, yields one record per CDR3 protein. The table lists a few hundred thousand distinct CDR3 sequences, roughly 50% of them singletons. The sequenced sample was peripheral blood or thyroid tissue (not recorded which). All receptors come from a woman aged 18-35 years with Graves' hyperthyroidism.

A word on this clonotype: Likely a read error: the CDR3 ends without its conserved phenylalanine or tryptophan. The V and J genes are TRBV5-1 and TRBJ1-1; perhaps TRBD1 as D (6 bases). The germline gives CDR1 SGHRS, CDR2 YFSETQ. Trimming stripped 6 bases from V and 0 bases from J, with 12 bases between. This CDR3 has 14 residues. The CDR3 DNA follows: TGCGCCAGCACCGAGAGGACAGTGAACACTGAAGCTTTCCTT. The encoded protein is CASTERTVNTEAFL.

With regard to this clonotype: This may arise from a read error, as a much more abundant clone is one base away. The chain employs TRBV29-1 and TRBJ2-7, with D perhaps being TRBD1 or TRBD2 (5 bases each). This CDR3 is built from 13 residues. Germline assignment: CDR1 SQVTM and CDR2 ANQGSEA. V gave up 7 bases and J gave up 5 bases, with 18 bases separating them. Here the CDR3 DNA reads TGCAGCGCTGAGGGGACGGACGCTAACGAGCAGTACTTC. It codes for CSAEGTDANEQYF.

In this sample, this clonotype turned up a few times. This chain connects TRBV25-1 to TRBJ1-2; D is unresolved. V lost 6 bases, J lost 7 bases, and 18 bases lay in between. CDR1 and CDR2 from the germline V gene are MGHDK and SYGVNS. The CDR3 has 14 residues. Written as DNA, the CDR3 is TGTGCCAGCAGCTTGTGGCCAGGAAACGGTGGCTACACCTTC. It is translated as CASSLWPGNGGYTF.

The genes are TRBV7-2 and TRBJ1-3, with a tentative D call TRBD1 (5 bases). Germline lookup yields CDR1 SGHTA and CDR2 FQGNSA. The CDR3 is made up of 15 amino acids. The V end was cut by 2 bases, the J end by 0 bases, with 8 bases between. CDR3 DNA sequence: TGTGCCAGCAGCTTAACAGGCTACTCTGGAAACACCATATATTTT. This gives the protein CASSLTGYSGNTIYF.

This clonotype was seen a single time. This chain uses TRBV20-1 with TRBJ2-1, with D maybe TRBD1 (5 bases). Germline loops: CDR1 DFQATT, CDR2 SNEGSKA (reference sequence). V was cut by 6 bases and J by 4 bases, with 7 bases left in between. CDR3 length: 11 amino acids. CDR3 coding DNA: TGCAGTGCCCGACAGTACAATGAGCAGTTCTTC. As protein: CSARQYNEQFF.

A remark on this clonotype: This may stem from a read error, because a much larger clone lies one nucleotide away. The chain carries TRBV24-1 and TRBJ2-2; D unresolved. The germline V gene has CDR1 KGHDR and CDR2 SFDVKD. Trimming removed 9 bases from V and 1 base from J, with 5 bases in between. The CDR3 length is 12 residues. For the CDR3, the DNA is TGTGCCACCGGTCAGAACACCGGGGAGCTGTTTTTT. Translated, it gives CATGQNTGELFF.

The chain carries TRBV5-1 and TRBJ1-2; D unresolved. CDR3 length equals 11 residues. With 1 base removed from V and 10 bases from J, the gap between germline ends came to 8 bases. Germline V gene lookup returns CDR1 SGHRS and CDR2 YFSETQ. For the CDR3, the DNA is TGCGCCAGCAGCTTGAATACAAACTACACCTTC. Translating it yields CASSLNTNYTF.

The chain combines TRBV7-9 with TRBJ2-5; TRBD1 aligns across 10 bases. The junction had 6 bases not matched to a gene; V was cut back by 0 bases and J by 5 bases. CDR3 length: 16 residues. Germline CDR1 SEHNR, CDR2 FQNEAQ (reference sequence). Here the CDR3 reads CASSLATGGLGETQYF. CDR3 DNA sequence: TGTGCCAGCAGCTTAGCGACAGGGGGCCTGGGGGAGACCCAGTACTTC.

In the case of this clonotype: One end of the junction does not line up with germline, which may come from a read error. The CDR3 loop reads CASREGINEKLFF. The CDR3, as DNA: TGTGCCAGCAGAGAAGGAATTAATGAAAAACTGTTTTTT. The V call is TRBV2, the J call TRBJ1-4; D is unclear. CDR1 is SNHLY, CDR2 FYNNEI, per germline. The CDR3 spans 13 residues.

This clonotype occurred a few times. This chain joins TRBV10-3 and TRBJ1-1; tentative D call: TRBD1 (6 bases). V lost 10 bases to trimming and J lost 3 bases, with 18 bases between them. The CDR3 covers 14 residues. Germline CDR1 is ENHRY and CDR2 is SYGVKD. CDR3 in DNA: TGTGCCAGCAGCCTCAAGGGGGGTCACACTGAAGCTTTCTTT. This translates into CASSLKGGHTEAFF.

The chain recombines TRBV15 with TRBJ2-6, with TRBD1 matching 7 bases. J was trimmed by 2 bases and V by 10 bases; bases with no gene match: 11. The CDR3 is 16 residues long. CDR1 and CDR2 (germline): LNHNV, YYDKDF (reference sequence). The CDR3 loop is CASSPGTAPGANVLTF. CDR3 bases: TGTGCCAGCAGTCCCGGGACAGCCCCTGGGGCCAACGTCCTGACTTTC.

This clonotype was counted only a few times. The rearrangement joins TRBV2 to TRBJ2-7; TRBD2 is a possible D gene (5 bases). V was shortened by 6 bases and J by 0 bases, with 12 bases between the two germline ends. CDR3 length equals 14 residues. Germline V gives CDR1 SNHLY, CDR2 FYNNEI. The CDR3 nucleotides are TGTGCCAGCAGGCGGCTAGCCTCCTCCTACGAGCAGTACTTC. Protein sequence: CASRRLASSYEQYF.

Regarding this clonotype: The junction differs from germline at one of its ends, possibly a read error. The chain is built from TRBV25-1 and TRBJ1-1; 7 bases are shared with TRBD1. The CDR3 has 17 amino acids. CDR1 is MGHDK and CDR2 is SYGVNS in the germline V gene. This CDR3 reads CASSESVDRGRDTEAFF. CDR3 coding DNA: TGTGCCAGCAGTGAATCCGTGGATAGGGGGCGCGACACTGAAGCTTTCTTC.